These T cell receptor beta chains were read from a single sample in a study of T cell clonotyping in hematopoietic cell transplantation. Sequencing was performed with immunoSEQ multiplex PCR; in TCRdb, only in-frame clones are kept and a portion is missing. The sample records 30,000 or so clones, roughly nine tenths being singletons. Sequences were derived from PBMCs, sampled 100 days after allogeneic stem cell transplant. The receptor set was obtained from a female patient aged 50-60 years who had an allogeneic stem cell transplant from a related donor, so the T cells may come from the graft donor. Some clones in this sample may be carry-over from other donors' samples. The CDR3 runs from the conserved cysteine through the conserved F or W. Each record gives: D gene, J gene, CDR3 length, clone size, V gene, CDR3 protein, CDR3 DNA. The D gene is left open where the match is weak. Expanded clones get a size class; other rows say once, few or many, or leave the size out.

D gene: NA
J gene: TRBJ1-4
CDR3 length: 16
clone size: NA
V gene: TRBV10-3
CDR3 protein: CATRGGWVDGDEKLFF
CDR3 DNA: TGTGCCACCCGAGGGGGGTGGGTCGACGGAGATGAAAAACTGTTTTTT

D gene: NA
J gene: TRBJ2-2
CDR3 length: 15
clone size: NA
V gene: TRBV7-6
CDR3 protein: CASSLKAVGTGELFF
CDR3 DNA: TGTGCCAGCAGCTTAAAGGCGGTGGGCACCGGGGAGCTGTTTTTT

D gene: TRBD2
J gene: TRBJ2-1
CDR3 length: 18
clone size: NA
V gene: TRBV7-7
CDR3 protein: CASSLYLAGRDSYNEQFF
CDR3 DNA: TGTGCCAGCAGCCTGTATTTAGCGGGGAGAGACTCCTACAATGAGCAGTTCTTC

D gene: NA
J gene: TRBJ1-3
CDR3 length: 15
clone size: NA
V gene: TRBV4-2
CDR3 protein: CASSRPGGGGNTIYF
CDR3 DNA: TGTGCCAGTTCCCGGCCGGGGGGAGGCGGAAACACCATATATTTT

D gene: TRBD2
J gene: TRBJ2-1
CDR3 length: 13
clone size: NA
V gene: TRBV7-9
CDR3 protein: CASSDDGGNEQFF
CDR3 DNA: TGTGCCAGCAGTGATGACGGGGGGAATGAGCAGTTCTTC

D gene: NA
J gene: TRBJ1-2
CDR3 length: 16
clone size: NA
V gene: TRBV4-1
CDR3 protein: CASSQEGALLNYGYTF
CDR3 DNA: TGCGCCAGCAGCCAAGAGGGGGCCCTCCTTAACTATGGCTACACCTTC

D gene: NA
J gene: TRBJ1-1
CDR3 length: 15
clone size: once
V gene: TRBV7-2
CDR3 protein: CASSLQGGRNTEAFF
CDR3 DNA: TGTGCCAGCAGCTTGCAAGGGGGTAGGAACACTGAAGCTTTCTTT

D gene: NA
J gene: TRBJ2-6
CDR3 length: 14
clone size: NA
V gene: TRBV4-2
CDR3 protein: CASSLPEGTNVLTF
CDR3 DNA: TGTGCCAGCAGCCTACCGGAGGGAACCAACGTCCTGACTTTC

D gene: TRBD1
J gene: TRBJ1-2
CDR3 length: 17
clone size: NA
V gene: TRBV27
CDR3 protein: CASSLSPGAGGNRGYTF
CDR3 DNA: TGTGCCAGCAGTTTATCCCCCGGGGCAGGGGGTAATCGTGGCTACACCTTC

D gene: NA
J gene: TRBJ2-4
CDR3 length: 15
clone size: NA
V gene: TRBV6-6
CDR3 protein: CASSIQGLAKNIQYF
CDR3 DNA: TGTGCCAGCAGCATCCAAGGCTTAGCCAAAAACATTCAGTACTTC

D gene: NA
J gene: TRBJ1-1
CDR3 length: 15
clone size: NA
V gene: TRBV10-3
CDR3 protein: CAISPNRWMNTEAFF
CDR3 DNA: TGTGCCATCAGTCCTAATCGGTGGATGAACACTGAAGCTTTCTTT

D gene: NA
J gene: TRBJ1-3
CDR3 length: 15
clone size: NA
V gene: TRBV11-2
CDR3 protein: CASSLVAGDWDTIYF
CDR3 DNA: TGTGCCAGCAGCTTAGTGGCAGGGGATTGGGACACCATATATTTT

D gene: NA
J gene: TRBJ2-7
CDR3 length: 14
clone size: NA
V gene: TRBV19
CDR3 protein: CASSSGRFSYEQYF
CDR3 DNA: TGTGCCAGTAGCTCCGGAAGGTTCTCCTACGAGCAGTACTTC

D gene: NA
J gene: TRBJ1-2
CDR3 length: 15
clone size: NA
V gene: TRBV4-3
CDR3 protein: CASSQGVPGKGGYTF
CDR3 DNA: TGCGCCAGCAGCCAAGGGGTGCCGGGGAAGGGTGGCTACACCTTC

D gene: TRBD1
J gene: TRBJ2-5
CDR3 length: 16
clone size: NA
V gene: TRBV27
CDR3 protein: CASRGGTGKGEETQYF
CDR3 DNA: TGTGCCAGCAGAGGGGGGACAGGGAAGGGAGAAGAGACCCAGTACTTC

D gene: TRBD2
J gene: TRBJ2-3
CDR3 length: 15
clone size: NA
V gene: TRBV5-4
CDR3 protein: CASSSAGGSTDTQYF
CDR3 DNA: TGTGCCAGCAGCTCAGCGGGGGGTAGCACAGATACGCAGTATTTT

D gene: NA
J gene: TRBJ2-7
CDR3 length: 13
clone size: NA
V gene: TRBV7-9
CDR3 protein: CASSLAGIYEQYF
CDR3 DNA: TGTGCCAGCAGCCTTGCCGGAATTTACGAGCAGTACTTC

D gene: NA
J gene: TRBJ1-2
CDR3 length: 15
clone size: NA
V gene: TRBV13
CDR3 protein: CASSFPFAGQYGYTF
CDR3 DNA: TGTGCCAGCAGCTTCCCCTTTGCAGGGCAATATGGCTACACCTTC

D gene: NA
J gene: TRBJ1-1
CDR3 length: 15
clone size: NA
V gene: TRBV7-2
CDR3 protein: CASSLVRVTNTEAFF
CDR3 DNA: TGTGCCAGCAGCTTAGTCAGGGTGACGAACACTGAAGCTTTCTTT

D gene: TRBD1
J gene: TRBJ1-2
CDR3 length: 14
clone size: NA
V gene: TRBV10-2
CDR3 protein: CASSFDRANYGYTF
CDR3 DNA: TGCGCCAGCAGCTTCGACAGGGCAAACTATGGCTACACCTTC

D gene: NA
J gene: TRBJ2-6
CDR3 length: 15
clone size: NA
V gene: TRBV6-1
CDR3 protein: CASRLSSSGANVLTF
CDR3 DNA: TGTGCCAGCAGACTGTCCAGCTCCGGGGCCAACGTCCTGACTTTC

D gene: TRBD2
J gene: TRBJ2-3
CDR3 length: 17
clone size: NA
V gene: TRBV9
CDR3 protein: CASSVTSGGASTDTQYF
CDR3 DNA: TGTGCCAGCAGCGTGACTAGCGGGGGAGCTAGCACAGATACGCAGTATTTT

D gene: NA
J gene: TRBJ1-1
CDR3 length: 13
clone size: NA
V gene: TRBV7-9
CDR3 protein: CASSRTQNTEAFF
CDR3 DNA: TGTGCCAGCAGCCGAACTCAAAACACTGAAGCTTTCTTT

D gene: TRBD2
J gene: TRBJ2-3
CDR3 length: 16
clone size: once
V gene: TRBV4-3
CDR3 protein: CASSPRGSGEVDTQYF
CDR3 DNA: TGCGCCAGCAGCCCCAGGGGTAGCGGGGAGGTAGATACGCAGTATTTT

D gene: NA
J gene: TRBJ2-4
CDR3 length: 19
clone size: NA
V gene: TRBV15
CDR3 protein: CATSRDRGGEGVAKNIQYF
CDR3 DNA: TGTGCCACCAGCAGAGATCGAGGCGGGGAGGGGGTAGCCAAAAACATTCAGTACTTC

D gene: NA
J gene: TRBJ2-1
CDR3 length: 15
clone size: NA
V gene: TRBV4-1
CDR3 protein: CASSQDGSSYNEQFF
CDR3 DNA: TGCGCCAGCAGCCAAGATGGAAGCTCCTACAATGAGCAGTTCTTC

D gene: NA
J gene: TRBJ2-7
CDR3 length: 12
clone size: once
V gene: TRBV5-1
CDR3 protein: CASSFDQDEQYF
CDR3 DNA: TGCGCCAGCAGCTTCGATCAGGACGAGCAGTACTTC

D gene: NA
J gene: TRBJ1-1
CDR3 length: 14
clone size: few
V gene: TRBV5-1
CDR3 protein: CASSLRRVEAEAFF
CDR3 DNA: TGCGCCAGCAGCTTGCGGAGGGTTGAGGCTGAAGCTTTCTTT

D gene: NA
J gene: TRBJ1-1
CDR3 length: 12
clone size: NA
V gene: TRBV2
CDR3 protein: CASSEIRDEAFF
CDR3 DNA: TGTGCCAGCAGTGAAATTAGGGACGAAGCTTTCTTT

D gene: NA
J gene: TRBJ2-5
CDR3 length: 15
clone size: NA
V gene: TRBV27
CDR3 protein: CASKRGAGDRETQYF
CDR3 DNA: TGTGCCAGCAAAAGGGGGGCGGGGGACAGAGAGACCCAGTACTTC

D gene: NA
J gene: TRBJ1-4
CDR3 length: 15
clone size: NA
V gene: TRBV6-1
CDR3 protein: CASSVSQGGDEKLFF
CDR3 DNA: TGTGCCAGCAGTGTCTCACAGGGAGGGGATGAAAAACTGTTTTTT

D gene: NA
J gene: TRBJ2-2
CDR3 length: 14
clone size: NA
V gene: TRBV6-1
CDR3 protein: CASSAGPRDGELFF
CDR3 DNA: TGTGCCAGCAGTGCCGGCCCCCGGGACGGGGAGCTGTTTTTT

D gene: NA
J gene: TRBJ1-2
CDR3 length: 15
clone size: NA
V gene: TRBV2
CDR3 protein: CASSEQGILIYGYTF
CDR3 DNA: TGTGCCAGCAGTGAACAAGGGATACTTATCTATGGCTACACCTTC